The entry below describes one T cell receptor (beta chain). The time point is: pretreatment peripheral blood. Germline trimming cut 2 bases from V and 4 bases from J; bases unmatched to any gene: 6. There are 15 residues in the CDR3. The germline V gene encodes CDR1 SEHNR and CDR2 FQNEAQ (reference sequence). Assay used: immunoSEQ multiplex PCR; TCRdb lists only in-frame clones, some missing. This sample yields some 45,000 clones, of which approximately 80% are seen a single time; around 16% belongs to the top ten. This record comes from a study of PD-L1 blockade in urothelial cancer. The sequenced sample was PBMCs, obtained around atezolizumab (anti-PD-L1) treatment. The TCR sequence derives from a man aged 60-69 years with urothelial cancer. V gene TRBV7-9 combines with J gene TRBJ1-1, with TRBD1 matching over 8 bases. The CDR3 is CASSLPTGVGTEAFF. CDR3 DNA: TGTGCCAGCAGCTTACCGACAGGGGTGGGCACTGAAGCTTTCTTT.